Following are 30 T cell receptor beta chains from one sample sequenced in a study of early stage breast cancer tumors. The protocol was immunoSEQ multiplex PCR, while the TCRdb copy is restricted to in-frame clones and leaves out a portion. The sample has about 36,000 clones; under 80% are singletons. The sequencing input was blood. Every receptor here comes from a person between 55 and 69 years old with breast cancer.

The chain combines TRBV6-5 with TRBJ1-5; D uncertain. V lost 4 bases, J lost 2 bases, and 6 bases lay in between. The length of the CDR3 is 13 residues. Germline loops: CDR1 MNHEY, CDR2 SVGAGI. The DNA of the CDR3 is TGTGCCAGCAGTTTATCGCGCAATCAGCCCCAGCATTTT. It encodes CASSLSRNQPQHF.

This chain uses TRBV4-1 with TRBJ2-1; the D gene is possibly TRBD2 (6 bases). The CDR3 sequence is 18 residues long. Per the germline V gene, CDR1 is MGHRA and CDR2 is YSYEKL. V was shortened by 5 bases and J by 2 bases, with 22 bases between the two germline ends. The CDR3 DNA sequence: TGCGCCAGCAGCTTAAGAGGCGGGGACGGGAAGGCCTACAATGAGCAGTTCTTC. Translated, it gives CASSLRGGDGKAYNEQFF.

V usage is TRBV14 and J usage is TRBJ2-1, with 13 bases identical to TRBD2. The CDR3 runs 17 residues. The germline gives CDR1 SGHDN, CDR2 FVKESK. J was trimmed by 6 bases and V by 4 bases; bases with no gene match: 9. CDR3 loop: CASSPRRTSGGRNEQFF. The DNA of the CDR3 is TGTGCCAGCAGCCCTAGACGGACTAGCGGGGGTCGCAATGAGCAGTTCTTC.

In DNA form, the CDR3 reads TGTGCCAGTGGGGGGGCTAGCACAGATACGCAGTATTTT. Translated: CASGGASTDTQYF. This chain joins TRBV9 and TRBJ2-3, with a weak D call TRBD2 (7 bases). The CDR3 consists of 13 residues. The V end was cut by 8 bases, the J end by 0 bases, with 10 bases between. CDR1 SGDLS and CDR2 YYNGEE come from the germline V gene.

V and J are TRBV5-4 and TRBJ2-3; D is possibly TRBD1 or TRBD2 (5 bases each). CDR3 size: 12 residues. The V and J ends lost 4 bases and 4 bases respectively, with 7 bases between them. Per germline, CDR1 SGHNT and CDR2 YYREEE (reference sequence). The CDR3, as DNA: TGTGCCAGCAGCGGGACCCCAGATACGCAGTATTTT. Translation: CASSGTPDTQYF.

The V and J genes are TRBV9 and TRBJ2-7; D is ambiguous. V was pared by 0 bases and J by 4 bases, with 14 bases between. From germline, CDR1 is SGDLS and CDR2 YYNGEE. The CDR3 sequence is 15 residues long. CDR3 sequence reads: CASSVGPGKPYEQYF. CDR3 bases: TGTGCCAGCAGCGTAGGCCCAGGCAAACCTTACGAGCAGTACTTC. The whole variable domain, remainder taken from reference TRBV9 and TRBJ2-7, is DSGVTQTPKHLITATGQRVTLRCSPRSGDLSVYWYQQSLDQGLQFLIQYYNGEERAKGNILERFSAQQFPDLHSELNLSSLELGDSALYFCASSVGPGKPYEQYFGPGTRLTVT.

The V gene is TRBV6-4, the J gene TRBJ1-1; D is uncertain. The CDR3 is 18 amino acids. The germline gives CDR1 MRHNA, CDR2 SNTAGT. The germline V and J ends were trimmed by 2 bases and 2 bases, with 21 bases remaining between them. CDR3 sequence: CASSDPGEFSGRNTEAFF. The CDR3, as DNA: TGTGCCAGCAGTGACCCGGGTGAATTTAGTGGGAGAAACACTGAAGCTTTCTTT.

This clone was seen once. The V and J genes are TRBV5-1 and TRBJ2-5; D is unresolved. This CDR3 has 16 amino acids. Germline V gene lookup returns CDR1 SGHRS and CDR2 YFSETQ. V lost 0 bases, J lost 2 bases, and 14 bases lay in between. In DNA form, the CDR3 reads TGCGCCAGCAGCTTGGGTTCCGGCAGCAGACAAGAGACCCAGTACTTC. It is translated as CASSLGSGSRQETQYF.

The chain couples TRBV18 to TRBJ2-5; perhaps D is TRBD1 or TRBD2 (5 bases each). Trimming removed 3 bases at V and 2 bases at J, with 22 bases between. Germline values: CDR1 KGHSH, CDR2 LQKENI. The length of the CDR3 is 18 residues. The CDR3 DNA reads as TGTGCCAGCTCACCCCCGGGGACCACAGGATCGGGACAAGAGACCCAGTACTTC. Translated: CASSPPGTTGSGQETQYF.

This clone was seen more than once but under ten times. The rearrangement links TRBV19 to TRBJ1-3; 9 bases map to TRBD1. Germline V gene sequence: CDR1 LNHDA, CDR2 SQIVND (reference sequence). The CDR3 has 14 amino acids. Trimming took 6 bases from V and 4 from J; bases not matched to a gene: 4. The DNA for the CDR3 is TGTGCCAGTAGACCCGGGACAGGGGGAAACACCATATATTTT. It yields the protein CASRPGTGGNTIYF.

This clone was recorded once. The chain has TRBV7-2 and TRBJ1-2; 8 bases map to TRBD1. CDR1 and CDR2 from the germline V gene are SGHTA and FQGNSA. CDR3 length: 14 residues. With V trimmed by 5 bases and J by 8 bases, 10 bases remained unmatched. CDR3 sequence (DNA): TGTGCCAGCAGCCCCGGACAGGGTATCTACGGCTACACCTTC. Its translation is CASSPGQGIYGYTF.

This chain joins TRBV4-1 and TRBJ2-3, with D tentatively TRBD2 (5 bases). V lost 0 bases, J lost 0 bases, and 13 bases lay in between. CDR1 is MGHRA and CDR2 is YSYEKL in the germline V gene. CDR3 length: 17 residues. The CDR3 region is CASSQDNAGPSTDTQYF. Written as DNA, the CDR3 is TGCGCCAGCAGCCAAGATAACGCGGGCCCTAGCACAGATACGCAGTATTTT.

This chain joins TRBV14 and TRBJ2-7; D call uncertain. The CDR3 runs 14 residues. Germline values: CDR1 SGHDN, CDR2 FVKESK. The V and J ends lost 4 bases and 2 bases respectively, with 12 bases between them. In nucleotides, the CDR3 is TGTGCCAGCAGCCTCAGAATCACCCCCTACGAGCAGTACTTC. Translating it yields CASSLRITPYEQYF.

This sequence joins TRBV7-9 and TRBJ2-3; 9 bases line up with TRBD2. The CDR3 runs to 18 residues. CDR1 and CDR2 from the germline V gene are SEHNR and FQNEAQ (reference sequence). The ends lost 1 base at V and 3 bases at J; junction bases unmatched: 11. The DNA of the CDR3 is TGTGCCAGCAGCTTAGGCCGAGGGGCGGGAGGGAGAACAGATACGCAGTATTTT. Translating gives CASSLGRGAGGRTDTQYF.

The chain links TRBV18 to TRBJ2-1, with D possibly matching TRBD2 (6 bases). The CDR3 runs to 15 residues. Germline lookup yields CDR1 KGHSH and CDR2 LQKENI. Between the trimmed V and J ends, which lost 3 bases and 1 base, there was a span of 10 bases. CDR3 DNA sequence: TGTGCCAGCTCACCGTCGGGAGTGTCCTACAATGAGCAGTTCTTC. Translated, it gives CASSPSGVSYNEQFF.

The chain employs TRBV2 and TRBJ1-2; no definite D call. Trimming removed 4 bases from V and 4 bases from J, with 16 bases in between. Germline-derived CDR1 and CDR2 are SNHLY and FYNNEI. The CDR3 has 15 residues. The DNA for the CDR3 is TGTGCCAGCAGTGTCGAGACCTCTCCGGCCTATGGCTACACCTTC. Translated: CASSVETSPAYGYTF. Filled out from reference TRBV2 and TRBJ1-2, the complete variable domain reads EPEVTQTPSHQVTQMGQEVILRCVPISNHLYFYWYRQILGQKVEFLVSFYNNEISEKSEIFDDQFSVERPDGSNFTLKIRSTKLEDSAMYFCASSVETSPAYGYTFGSGTRLTVV.

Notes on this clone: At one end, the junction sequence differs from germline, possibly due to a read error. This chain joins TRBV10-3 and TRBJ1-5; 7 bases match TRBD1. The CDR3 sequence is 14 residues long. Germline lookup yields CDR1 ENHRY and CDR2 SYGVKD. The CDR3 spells CASSTGDANQPQHF. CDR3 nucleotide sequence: TGTGCCAGCAGTACAGGGGATGCCAATCAGCCCCAGCATTTT.

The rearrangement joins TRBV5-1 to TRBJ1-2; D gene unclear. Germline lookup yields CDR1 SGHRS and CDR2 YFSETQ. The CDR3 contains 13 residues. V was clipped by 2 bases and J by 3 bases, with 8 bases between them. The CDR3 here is CASSFDGDYGYTF. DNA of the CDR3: TGCGCCAGCAGCTTTGATGGGGACTATGGCTACACCTTC.

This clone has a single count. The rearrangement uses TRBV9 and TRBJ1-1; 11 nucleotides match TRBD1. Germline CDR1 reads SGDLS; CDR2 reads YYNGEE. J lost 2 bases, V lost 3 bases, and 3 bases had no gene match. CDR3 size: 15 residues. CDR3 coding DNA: TGTGCCAGCAGCGGCCGGACAGGGGGCAACACTGAAGCTTTCTTT. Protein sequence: CASSGRTGGNTEAFF.

Written as DNA, the CDR3 is TGTGCCAGCAGCTTCGGGGGCCACGAGCAGTACTTC. The encoded protein is CASSFGGHEQYF. This chain joins TRBV11-2 and TRBJ2-7; D assignment may be TRBD1 or TRBD2 (6 bases each). Between the trimmed V and J ends, which lost 3 bases and 5 bases, there was a span of 8 bases. The CDR3 contains 12 residues. Per the germline V gene, CDR1 is SGHAT and CDR2 is FQNNGV. Full variable domain (rest looked up from reference TRBV11-2 and TRBJ2-7): EAGVAQSPRYKIIEKRQSVAFWCNPISGHATLYWYQQILGQGPKLLIQFQNNGVVDDSQLPKDRFSAERLKGVDSTLKIQPAKLEDSAVYLCASSFGGHEQYFGPGTRLTVT.

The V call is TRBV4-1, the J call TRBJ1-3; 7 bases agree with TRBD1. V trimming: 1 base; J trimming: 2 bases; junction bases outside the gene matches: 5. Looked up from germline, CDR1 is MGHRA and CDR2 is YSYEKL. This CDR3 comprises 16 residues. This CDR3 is CASSQGPTGAGNTIYF. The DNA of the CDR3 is TGCGCCAGCAGCCAAGGCCCTACAGGGGCTGGAAACACCATATATTTT.

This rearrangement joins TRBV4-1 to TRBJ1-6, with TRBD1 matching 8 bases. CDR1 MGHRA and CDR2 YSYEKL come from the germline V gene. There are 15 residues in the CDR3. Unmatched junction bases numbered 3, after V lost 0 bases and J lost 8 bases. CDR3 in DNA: TGCGCCAGCAGCCAAGAAGTGACAGGGGATTCACCCCTCCACTTT. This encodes CASSQEVTGDSPLHF.

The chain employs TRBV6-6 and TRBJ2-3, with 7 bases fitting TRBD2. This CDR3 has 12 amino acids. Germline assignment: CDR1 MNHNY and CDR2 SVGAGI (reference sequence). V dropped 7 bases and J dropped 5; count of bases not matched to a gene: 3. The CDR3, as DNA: TGTGCCAGCAAGCGGGGAAAAGATACGCAGTATTTT. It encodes CASKRGKDTQYF.

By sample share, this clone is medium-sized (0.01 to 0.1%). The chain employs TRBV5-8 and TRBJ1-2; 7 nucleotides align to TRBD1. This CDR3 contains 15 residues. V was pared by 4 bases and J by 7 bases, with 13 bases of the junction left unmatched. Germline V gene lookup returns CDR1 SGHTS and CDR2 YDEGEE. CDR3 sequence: CASSPPDREIGGYTF. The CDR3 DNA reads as TGTGCCAGCAGCCCCCCCGACAGGGAGATAGGTGGCTACACCTTC. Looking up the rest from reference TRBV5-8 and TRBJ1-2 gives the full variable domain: EAGVTQSPTHLIKTRGQQATLRCSPISGHTSVYWYQQALGLGLQFLLWYDEGEERNRGNFPPRFSGRQFPNYSSELNVNALELEDSALYLCASSPPDREIGGYTFGSGTRLTVV.

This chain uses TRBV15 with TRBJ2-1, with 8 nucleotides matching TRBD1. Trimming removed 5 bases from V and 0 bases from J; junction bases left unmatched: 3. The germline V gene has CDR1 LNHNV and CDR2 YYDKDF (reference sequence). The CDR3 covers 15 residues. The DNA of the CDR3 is TGTGCCACCAGCGGACAGGGTGACTCCTACAATGAGCAGTTCTTC. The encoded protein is CATSGQGDSYNEQFF.

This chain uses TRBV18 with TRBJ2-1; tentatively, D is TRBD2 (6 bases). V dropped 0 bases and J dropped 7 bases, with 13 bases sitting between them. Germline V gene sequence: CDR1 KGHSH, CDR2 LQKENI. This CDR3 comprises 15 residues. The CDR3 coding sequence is TGTGCCAGCTCACCACCGGAGGGGCTCATGAATGAGCAGTTCTTC. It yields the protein CASSPPEGLMNEQFF.

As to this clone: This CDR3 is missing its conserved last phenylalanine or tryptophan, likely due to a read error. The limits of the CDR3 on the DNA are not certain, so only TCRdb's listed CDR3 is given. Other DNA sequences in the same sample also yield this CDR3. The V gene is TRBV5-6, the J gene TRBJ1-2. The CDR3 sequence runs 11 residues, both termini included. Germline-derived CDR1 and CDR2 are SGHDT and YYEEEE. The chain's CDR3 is CASRRPEGPEV.

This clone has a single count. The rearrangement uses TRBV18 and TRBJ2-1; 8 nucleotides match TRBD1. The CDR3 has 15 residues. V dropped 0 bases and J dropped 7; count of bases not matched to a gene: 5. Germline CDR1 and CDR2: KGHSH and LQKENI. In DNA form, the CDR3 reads TGTGCCAGCTCACCACCGCGACAGGGGACGAATGAGCAGTTCTTC. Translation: CASSPPRQGTNEQFF.

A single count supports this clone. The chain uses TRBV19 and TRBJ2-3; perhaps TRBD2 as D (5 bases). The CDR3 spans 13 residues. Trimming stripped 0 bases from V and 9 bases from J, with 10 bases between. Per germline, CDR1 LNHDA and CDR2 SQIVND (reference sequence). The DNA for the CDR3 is TGTGCCAGTAGTATAGAAGCGGTAAGGACGCAGTATTTT. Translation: CASSIEAVRTQYF.

The CDR3 sequence: CASSHLSGASTDTQYF. The CDR3 nucleotides read TGTGCCAGCAGCCACCTTAGCGGCGCTAGCACAGATACGCAGTATTTT. The chain links TRBV4-2 to TRBJ2-3; maybe TRBD2 (6 bases). Germline lookup yields CDR1 LGHNA and CDR2 YNFKEQ. The CDR3 loop spans 16 amino acids. V lost 3 bases and J lost 0, with 13 bases in between.